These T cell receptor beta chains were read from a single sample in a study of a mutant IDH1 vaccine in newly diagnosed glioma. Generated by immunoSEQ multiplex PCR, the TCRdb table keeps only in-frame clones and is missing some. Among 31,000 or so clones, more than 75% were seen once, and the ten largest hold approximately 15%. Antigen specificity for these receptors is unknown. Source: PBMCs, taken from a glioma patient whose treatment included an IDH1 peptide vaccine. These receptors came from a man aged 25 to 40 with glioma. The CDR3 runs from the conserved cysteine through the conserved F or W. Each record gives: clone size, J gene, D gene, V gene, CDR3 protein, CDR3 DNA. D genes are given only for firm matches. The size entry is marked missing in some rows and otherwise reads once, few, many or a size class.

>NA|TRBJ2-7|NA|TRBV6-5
CASSSGGRRYEQYF
TGTGCCAGCAGTTCGGGGGGCCGGAGATACGAGCAGTACTTC
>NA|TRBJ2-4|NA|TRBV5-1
CASSSTGRSLAKNIQYF
TGCGCCAGCAGCTCGACTGGAAGGAGTTTAGCCAAAAACATTCAGTACTTC
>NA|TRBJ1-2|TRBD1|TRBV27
CASSGTGLGGYTF
TGTGCCAGCAGCGGGACAGGGCTTGGCGGCTACACCTTC
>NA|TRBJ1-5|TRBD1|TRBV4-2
CASSQVSGGDRGSQPQHF
TGTGCCAGCAGCCAAGTTTCGGGCGGGGACAGGGGCAGCCAGCCCCAGCATTTT
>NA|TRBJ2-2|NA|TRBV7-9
CASSYPNTGELFF
TGTGCCAGCAGCTACCCGAACACCGGGGAGCTGTTTTTT
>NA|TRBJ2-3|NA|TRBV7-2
CASSLEGGSTDTQYF
TGTGCCAGCAGCTTAGAAGGCGGGAGCACAGATACGCAGTATTTT
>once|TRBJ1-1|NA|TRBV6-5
CASTLSGDTEAFF
TGTGCCAGCACCCTATCAGGGGACACTGAAGCTTTCTTT
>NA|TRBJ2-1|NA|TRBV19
CASSIGGHNEQFF
TGTGCCAGTAGTATCGGGGGGCACAATGAGCAGTTCTTC
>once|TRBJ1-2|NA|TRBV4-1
CASSQDRGGHLYGYTF
TGCGCCAGCAGCCAAGATAGGGGGGGGCACCTCTATGGCTACACCTTC
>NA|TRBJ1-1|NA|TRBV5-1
CASSPLLGRAEAFF
TGCGCCAGCAGCCCCCTCTTGGGCAGGGCCGAAGCTTTCTTT
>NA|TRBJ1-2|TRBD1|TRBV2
CASSVVRDSIDGYTF
TGTGCCAGCAGTGTAGTGAGGGACAGTATAGATGGCTACACCTTC
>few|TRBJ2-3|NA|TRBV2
CASGRRAGEYTDTQYF
TGTGCCAGCGGTCGAAGGGCCGGGGAATATACAGATACGCAGTATTTT
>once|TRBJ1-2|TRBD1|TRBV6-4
CASSRDREQHYGYTF
TGTGCCAGCAGTCGGGACAGGGAGCAACACTATGGCTACACCTTC
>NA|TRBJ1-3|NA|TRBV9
CASSVAGPGNTIYF
TGTGCCAGCAGCGTAGCGGGCCCTGGAAACACCATATATTTT
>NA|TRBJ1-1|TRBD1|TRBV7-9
CASSFRTGGDRSLNTEAFF
TGTGCCAGCAGCTTTAGGACAGGGGGTGATCGATCCTTGAACACTGAAGCTTTCTTT
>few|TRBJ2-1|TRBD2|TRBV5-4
CASSLDLAGGAYNEQFF
TGTGCCAGCAGCTTAGACTTAGCGGGAGGGGCTTACAATGAGCAGTTCTTC
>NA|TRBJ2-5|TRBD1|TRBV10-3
CAISGTGRKQETQYF
TGTGCCATCAGTGGGACAGGGAGGAAGCAAGAGACCCAGTACTTC
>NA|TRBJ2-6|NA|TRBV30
CAWSDDSWLRGGANVLTF
TGTGCCTGGAGCGATGACTCTTGGCTCCGTGGTGGGGCCAACGTCCTGACTTTC
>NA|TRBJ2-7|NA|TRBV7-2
CASSSRTAIYEQYF
TGTGCCAGCAGCTCACGGACGGCAATCTACGAGCAGTACTTC
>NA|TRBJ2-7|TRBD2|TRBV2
CASREGLAATYEQYF
TGTGCCAGCAGGGAAGGACTAGCGGCCACCTACGAGCAGTACTTC
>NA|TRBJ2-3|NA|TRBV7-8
CASSSQGFDTQYF
TGTGCCAGCAGCTCCCAGGGATTTGATACGCAGTATTTT
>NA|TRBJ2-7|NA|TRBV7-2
CASSLDLAETYEQYF
TGTGCCAGCAGCTTAGACCTAGCAGAGACCTACGAGCAGTACTTC
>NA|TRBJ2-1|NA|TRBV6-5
CASSYSRGYNEQFF
TGTGCCAGCAGTTACTCTAGGGGGTACAATGAGCAGTTCTTC
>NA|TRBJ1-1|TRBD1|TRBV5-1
CASSLGGTGGTEAFF
TGCGCCAGCAGCTTGGGCGGGACAGGGGGCACTGAAGCTTTCTTT
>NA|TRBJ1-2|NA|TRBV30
CACLPRDRMSYGYTF
TGTGCCTGCCTTCCCCGGGACCGTATGTCCTATGGCTACACCTTC
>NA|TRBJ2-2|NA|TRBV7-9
CASRTANTGELFF
TGTGCGAGTCGGACAGCGAACACCGGGGAGCTGTTTTTT
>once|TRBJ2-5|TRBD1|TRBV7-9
CASSPGTGGGETQYF
TGTGCCAGCAGCCCCGGGACAGGGGGCGGAGAGACCCAGTACTTC
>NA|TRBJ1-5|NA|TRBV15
CATSRGLQIYSNQPQHF
TGTGCCACCAGCAGAGGTTTGCAGATCTATAGCAATCAGCCCCAGCATTTT
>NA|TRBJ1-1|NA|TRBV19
CASSIDFGAEAFF
TGTGCCAGTAGTATAGATTTCGGGGCTGAAGCTTTCTTT
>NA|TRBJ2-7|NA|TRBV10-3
CAISLARSSYEQYF
TGTGCCATCAGTTTAGCGAGGAGCTCCTACGAGCAGTACTTC
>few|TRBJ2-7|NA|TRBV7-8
CASSSPAVRYEQYF
TGTGCCAGCAGCTCCCCAGCGGTACGCTACGAGCAGTACTTC
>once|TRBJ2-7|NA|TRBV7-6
CASSLWQAYEQYF
TGTGCCAGCAGCTTATGGCAGGCCTACGAGCAGTACTTC
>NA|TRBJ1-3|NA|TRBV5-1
CASSLDPAISGNTIYF
TGCGCCAGCAGCTTGGACCCAGCTATCTCTGGAAACACCATATATTTT
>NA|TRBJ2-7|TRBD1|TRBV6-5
CASSFGTGGYEQYF
TGTGCCAGCAGTTTTGGGACAGGGGGCTACGAGCAGTACTTC
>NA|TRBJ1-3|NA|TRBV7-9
CASSPQGPGNTIYF
TGTGCCAGCAGCCCCCAGGGTCCGGGAAACACCATATATTTT
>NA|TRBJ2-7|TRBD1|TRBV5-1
CASSSGTVERQYF
TGCGCCAGCAGCTCCGGGACAGTGGAGCGGCAGTACTTC
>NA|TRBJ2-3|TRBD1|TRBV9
CASSVEGAGVDTQYF
TGTGCCAGCAGCGTAGAGGGGGCGGGTGTAGATACGCAGTATTTT
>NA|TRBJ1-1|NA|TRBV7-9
CASSPTPLTEAFF
TGTGCCAGCAGCCCCACCCCTTTGACTGAAGCTTTCTTT
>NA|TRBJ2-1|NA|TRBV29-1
CSVKTDTLGEQFF
TGCAGCGTTAAGACAGACACCCTGGGGGAGCAGTTCTTC
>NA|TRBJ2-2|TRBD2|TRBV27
CASTLHAGVNTGELFF
TGTGCCAGCACCCTTCACGCGGGGGTGAATACCGGGGAGCTGTTTTTT
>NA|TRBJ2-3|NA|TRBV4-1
CASSQDQGGRADTQYF
TGCGCCAGCAGCCAAGATCAGGGGGGGAGGGCCGATACGCAGTATTTT
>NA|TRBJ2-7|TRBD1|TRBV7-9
CASGTGVNEQYF
TGTGCCAGCGGGACAGGGGTTAACGAGCAGTACTTC
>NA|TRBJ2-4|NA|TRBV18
CASSLTGGINIQYF
TGTGCCAGCTCACTGACGGGGGGCATAAACATTCAGTACTTC
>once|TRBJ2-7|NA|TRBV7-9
CASSPWTGGSSYEQYF
TGTGCCAGCAGCCCCTGGACTGGAGGGAGCTCCTACGAGCAGTACTTC
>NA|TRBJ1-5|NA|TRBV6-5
CASSYGGNQPQHF
TGTGCCAGCAGTTATGGGGGAAATCAGCCCCAGCATTTT
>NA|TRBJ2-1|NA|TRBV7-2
CASSLAGGNEQFF
TGTGCCAGCAGCTTAGCGGGGGGCAATGAGCAGTTCTTC
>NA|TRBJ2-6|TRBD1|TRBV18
CASSPLAGTGPPGANVLTF
TGTGCCAGCTCACCACTGGCGGGGACAGGTCCTCCTGGGGCCAACGTCCTGACTTTC
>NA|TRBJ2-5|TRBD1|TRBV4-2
CASSQTTGYQETQYF
TGTGCCAGCAGCCAGACGACAGGGTACCAAGAGACCCAGTACTTC
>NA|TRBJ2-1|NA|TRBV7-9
CASSLQGTNEQFF
TGTGCCAGCAGTTTACAGGGAACCAATGAGCAGTTCTTC
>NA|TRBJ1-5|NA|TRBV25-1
CASSEKGGLSNQPQHF
TGTGCCAGCAGTGAAAAGGGGGGATTGAGCAATCAGCCCCAGCATTTT
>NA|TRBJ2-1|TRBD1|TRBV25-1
CASSAQGATHNEQFF
TGTGCCAGCAGCGCTCAGGGGGCGACCCACAATGAGCAGTTCTTC
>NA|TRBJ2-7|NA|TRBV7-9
CATTRNLLSTYEQYF
TGTGCCACCACCAGAAATTTGTTGTCTACCTACGAGCAGTACTTC
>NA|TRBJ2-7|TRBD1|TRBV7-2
CASSRPGTGGLGEQYF
TGTGCCAGCAGCCGACCCGGGACAGGGGGCCTGGGCGAGCAGTACTTC
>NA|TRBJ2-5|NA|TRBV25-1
CASSVDPGETQYF
TGTGCCAGCAGTGTGGACCCGGGGGAGACCCAGTACTTC
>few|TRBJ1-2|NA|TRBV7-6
CASSPRGADGGYTF
TGTGCCAGCAGCCCCCGGGGGGCCGACGGTGGCTACACCTTC
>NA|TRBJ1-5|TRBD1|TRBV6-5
CASSYSGTGHQPQHF
TGTGCCAGCAGTTACAGTGGGACAGGGCATCAGCCCCAGCATTTT
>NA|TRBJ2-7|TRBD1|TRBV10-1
CASSRTGRPEQYF
TGCGCCAGCAGCAGGACAGGGCGGCCCGAGCAGTACTTC
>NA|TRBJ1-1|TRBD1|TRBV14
CASSQDRGFTEAFF
TGTGCCAGCAGCCAGGACAGGGGGTTCACTGAAGCTTTCTTT